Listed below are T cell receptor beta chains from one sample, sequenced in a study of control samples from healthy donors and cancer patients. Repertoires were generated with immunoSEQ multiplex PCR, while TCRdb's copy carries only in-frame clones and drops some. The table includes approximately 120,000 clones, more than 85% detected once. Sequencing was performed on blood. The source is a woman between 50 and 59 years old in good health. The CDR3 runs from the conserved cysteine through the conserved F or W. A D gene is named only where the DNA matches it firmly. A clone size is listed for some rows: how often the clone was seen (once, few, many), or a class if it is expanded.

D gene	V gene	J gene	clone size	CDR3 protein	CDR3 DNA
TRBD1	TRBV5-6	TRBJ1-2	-	CASSPGQGAYGYTF	TGTGCCAGCAGCCCCGGACAGGGGGCTTATGGCTACACCTTC
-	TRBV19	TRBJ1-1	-	CASSSEVSNTEAFF	TGTGCCAGTAGCAGTGAGGTATCGAACACTGAAGCTTTCTTT
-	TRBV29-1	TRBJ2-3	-	CSVPDFLIADTQYF	TGCAGCGTCCCGGACTTCTTAATCGCAGATACGCAGTATTTT
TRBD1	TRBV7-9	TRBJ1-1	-	CASSLQGANTEAFF	TGTGCCAGCAGCTTACAGGGGGCGAACACTGAAGCTTTCTTT
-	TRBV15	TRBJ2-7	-	CATGSGTLSYEQYF	TGTGCCACCGGGTCAGGGACTCTGTCCTACGAGCAGTACTTC
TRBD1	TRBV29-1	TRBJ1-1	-	CSVLDRANTEAFF	TGCAGCGTCTTGGACAGGGCGAACACTGAAGCTTTCTTT
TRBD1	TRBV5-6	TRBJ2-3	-	CASSPPGTGMDTQYF	TGTGCCAGCAGCCCCCCGGGGACAGGGATGGATACGCAGTATTTT
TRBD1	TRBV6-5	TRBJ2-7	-	CASILAGGIYEQYF	TGTGCCAGCATACTAGCAGGGGGCATATACGAGCAGTACTTC
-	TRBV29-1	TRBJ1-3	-	CSVEDLAKGSGNTIYF	TGCAGCGTTGAAGATTTGGCCAAGGGCTCTGGAAACACCATATATTTT
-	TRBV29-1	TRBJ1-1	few	CSVGHLNTEAFF	TGCAGCGTTGGACACCTGAACACTGAAGCTTTCTTT
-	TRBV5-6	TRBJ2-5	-	CASSPRLNLEETQYF	TGTGCCAGCAGCCCTCGACTCAATTTAGAAGAGACCCAGTACTTC
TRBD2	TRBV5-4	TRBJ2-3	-	CASSTAGGLGDTQYF	TGTGCCAGCAGCACCGCGGGGGGGCTGGGAGATACGCAGTATTTT
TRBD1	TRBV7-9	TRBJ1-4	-	CASSLPQGVREKLFF	TGTGCCAGCAGCTTACCTCAGGGGGTTCGTGAAAAACTGTTTTTT
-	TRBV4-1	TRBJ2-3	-	CASSHLTADTQYF	TGCGCCAGCAGCCATTTGACAGCAGATACGCAGTATTTT
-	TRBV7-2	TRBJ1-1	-	CASSKGRAGTEAFF	TGTGCCAGCAGCAAGGGACGGGCGGGCACTGAAGCTTTCTTT
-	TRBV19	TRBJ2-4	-	CASMVNSLAKNIQYF	TGTGCCAGTATGGTTAACTCTCTAGCCAAAAACATTCAGTACTTC
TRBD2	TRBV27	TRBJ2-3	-	CASSYRLAGRVADTQYF	TGTGCCAGCAGTTATCGACTAGCGGGCAGAGTCGCAGATACGCAGTATTTT
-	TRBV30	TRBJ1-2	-	CASRGGGDYGYTF	TGTGCCTCCCGGGGGGGAGGGGACTATGGCTACACCTTC
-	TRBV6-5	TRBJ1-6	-	CASRGKSSYNSPLHF	TGTGCCAGCAGGGGAAAAAGCTCCTATAATTCACCCCTCCACTTT
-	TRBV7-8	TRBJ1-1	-	CASSFGPNTEAFF	TGTGCCAGCAGCTTCGGGCCGAACACTGAAGCTTTCTTT
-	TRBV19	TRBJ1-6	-	CASNTLSGNSPLHF	TGTGCCAGTAACACACTCAGTGGCAATTCACCCCTCCACTTT
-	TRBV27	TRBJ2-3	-	CASSLSIRDPYSHF	TGTGCCAGCAGTTTATCGATAAGGGACCCATACTCGCATTTT
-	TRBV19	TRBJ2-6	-	CASSIDTRPGANVLTF	TGTGCCAGTAGTATCGACACCAGACCTGGGGCCAACGTCCTGACTTTC
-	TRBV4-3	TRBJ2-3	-	CASSQGLHTDTQYF	TGCGCCAGCAGCCAAGGACTACACACAGATACGCAGTATTTT
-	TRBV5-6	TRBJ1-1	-	CASSPNGTPEAFF	TGTGCCAGCAGCCCAAACGGCACACCCGAAGCTTTCTTT
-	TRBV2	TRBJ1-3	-	CASSSQGYSGNTIYF	TGTGCCAGCAGCTCACAAGGGTATTCTGGAAACACCATATATTTT
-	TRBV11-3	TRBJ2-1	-	CASSLGGVGNEQFF	TGTGCCAGCAGCTTAGGCGGAGTTGGGAATGAGCAGTTCTTC
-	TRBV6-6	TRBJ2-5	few	CASSRSTGFSEETQYF	TGTGCCAGCAGTCGATCAACCGGATTCTCAGAAGAGACCCAGTACTTC
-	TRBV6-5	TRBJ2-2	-	CASSYAGTNTGELFF	TGTGCCAGCAGTTACGCAGGGACGAACACCGGGGAGCTGTTTTTT
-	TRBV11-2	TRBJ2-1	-	CASSLDQGPKFF	TGTGCCAGCAGCTTAGATCAGGGCCCCAAGTTCTTC
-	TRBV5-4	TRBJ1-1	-	CASSVPGTPTAENTEAFF	TGTGCCAGCAGCGTCCCCGGGACCCCGACCGCCGAGAACACTGAAGCTTTCTTT
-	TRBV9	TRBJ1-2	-	CASSVDLQGGGYTF	TGTGCCAGCAGCGTAGACCTCCAGGGAGGCGGCTACACCTTC
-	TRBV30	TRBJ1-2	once	CAWRAEVPYGYTF	TGTGCCTGGAGGGCCGAAGTGCCCTATGGCTACACCTTC
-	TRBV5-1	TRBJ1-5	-	CASSLAGFYQPQHF	TGCGCCAGCAGCTTGGCCGGGTTTTACCAGCCCCAGCATTTT
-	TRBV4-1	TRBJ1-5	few	CASSQAQQYNQPQHF	TGCGCCAGCAGCCAAGCCCAACAGTACAATCAGCCCCAGCATTTT
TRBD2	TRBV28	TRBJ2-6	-	CASYRAGAGANVLTF	TGTGCCAGCTACCGGGCGGGGGCTGGGGCCAACGTCCTGACTTTC
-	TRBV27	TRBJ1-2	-	CASSQRGGSYGYTF	TGTGCCAGCAGTCAACGGGGGGGCAGCTATGGCTACACCTTC
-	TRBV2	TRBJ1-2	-	CASSERQATPEHGYTF	TGTGCCAGCAGTGAAAGACAGGCTACACCGGAACATGGCTACACCTTC
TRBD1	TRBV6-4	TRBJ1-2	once	CASSETGAGYGYTF	TGTGCCAGCAGTGAGACAGGGGCTGGCTATGGCTACACCTTC
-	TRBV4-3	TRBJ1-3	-	CASSQDMGSGSGNTIYF	TGCGCCAGCAGCCAAGATATGGGCAGCGGCTCTGGAAACACCATATATTTT
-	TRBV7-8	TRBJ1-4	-	CASSLETGLIGEKLFF	TGTGCCAGCAGCTTAGAGACGGGGTTGATTGGTGAAAAACTGTTTTTT
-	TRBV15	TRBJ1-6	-	CATSALGGQPSPLHF	TGTGCCACCAGCGCCTTAGGCGGACAACCTTCACCCCTCCACTTT
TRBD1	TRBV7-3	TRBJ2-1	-	CASSFLSGTGYNEQFF	TGTGCCAGCAGCTTCCTTAGTGGGACAGGATACAATGAGCAGTTCTTC
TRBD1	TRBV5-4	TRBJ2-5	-	CASSSKLDRDETQYF	TGTGCCAGCAGCTCAAAACTCGACAGGGACGAGACCCAGTACTTC
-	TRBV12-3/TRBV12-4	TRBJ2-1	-	CASSPLQHGEQFF	TGTGCCAGCAGCCCCCTCCAGCATGGCGAGCAGTTCTTC
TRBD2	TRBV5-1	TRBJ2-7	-	CASSFNRRLAGGYEQYF	TGCGCCAGCAGCTTTAACCGCCGACTAGCGGGGGGCTACGAGCAGTACTTC
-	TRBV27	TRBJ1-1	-	CASSLKGSTEAFF	TGTGCCAGCAGTTTAAAAGGGAGCACTGAAGCTTTCTTT
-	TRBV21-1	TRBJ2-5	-	CASSKCGTKVQETQYF	TGTGCCAGCAGCAAATGTGGGACTAAAGTACAAGAGACCCAGTACTTC
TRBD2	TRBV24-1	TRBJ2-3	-	CATSRGGAATDTQYF	TGTGCCACCAGTCGGGGGGGTGCGGCCACAGATACGCAGTATTTT
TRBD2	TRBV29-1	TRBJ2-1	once	CSVGQGVGSGRAYEQFF	TGCAGCGTTGGACAGGGGGTGGGTAGCGGGAGGGCGTATGAGCAGTTCTTC
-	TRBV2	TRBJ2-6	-	CATQASLRSGANVLTF	TGTGCCACCCAGGCTAGCCTTAGATCTGGGGCCAACGTCCTGACTTTC
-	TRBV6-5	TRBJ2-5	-	CASSRRQGGRTQYF	TGTGCCAGCAGTCGTCGACAGGGAGGACGGACCCAGTACTTC
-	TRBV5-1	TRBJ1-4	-	CASTLQNYGFF	TGCGCCAGCACCTTGCAGAACTACGGGTTTTTT
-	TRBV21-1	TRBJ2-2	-	CGKQPNLFF	TGTGGGAAGCAGCCAAACCTGTTTTTT
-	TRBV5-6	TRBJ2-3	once	CASSLGVDTQYF	TGTGCCAGCAGCTTGGGAGTAGATACGCAGTATTTT
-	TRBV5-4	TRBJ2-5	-	CASSLSPGASGETQYF	TGTGCCAGCAGCCTATCACCTGGGGCGTCGGGAGAGACCCAGTACTTC